The 9 T cell receptor beta chains reported below all come from one sample, sequenced in a study of T cell responses to AZD1222 COVID-19 vaccine. Libraries were prepared by immunoSEQ multiplex PCR; TCRdb keeps only in-frame clonotypes and omits some of them. There are about 180,000 clones in the sample; just under 95% occur only once, and 0.95% to 1.3% lies in the top ten. The material sequenced was peripheral blood, taken 28 days after the second dose of the MenACWY control vaccine. Receptor source: an adult who received the MenACWY meningococcal vaccine as a control.

The CDR3 coding sequence is TGTGCCAGCTCACAACAGGGGATCACTGAAGCTTTCTTT. Its protein is CASSQQGITEAFF. The gene calls are TRBV18 and TRBJ1-1; 7 bases match TRBD1. Germline V lookup: CDR1 KGHSH, CDR2 LQKENI. Trimming removed 4 bases from V and 4 bases from J; junction bases left unmatched: 3. This CDR3 is built from 13 residues.

The V and J genes are TRBV6-5 and TRBJ2-1, with D tentatively TRBD2 (6 bases). The V end was cut by 6 bases, the J end by 2 bases, with 11 bases between. Germline loops: CDR1 MNHEY, CDR2 SVGAGI. There are 14 residues in the CDR3. The CDR3 coding sequence is TGTGCCAGCAGGACTAGTGCCGCCTACAATGAGCAGTTCTTC. Encoded protein: CASRTSAAYNEQFF.

V gene TRBV5-1 combines with J gene TRBJ1-4, with TRBD1 identical over 9 bases. CDR3 length: 15 amino acids. V lost 3 bases and J lost 8; bases outside the gene matches: 8. Per the germline V gene, CDR1 is SGHRS and CDR2 is YFSETQ. The CDR3 reads CASSSEQGAREKLFF. The CDR3 bases are TGCGCCAGCAGCTCCGAACAGGGGGCTAGGGAAAAACTGTTTTTT.

This rearrangement joins TRBV27 to TRBJ1-2; a possible D gene is TRBD1 (5 bases). Germline V gene lookup returns CDR1 MNHEY and CDR2 SMNVEV (reference sequence). V was cut by 3 bases and J by 8 bases, with 13 bases left in between. The CDR3 has 13 residues. The CDR3 DNA follows: TGTGCCAGCAGTTTCGCGGGGCGAGGGGGCTACACCTTC. As protein: CASSFAGRGGYTF.

The DNA for the CDR3 is TGTGCCAGCAGTTTAAAACAGGGGGATGGAGCTTTCTTT. It encodes CASSLKQGDGAFF. The chain joins TRBV27 to TRBJ1-1; 8 positions agree with TRBD1. Per germline, CDR1 MNHEY and CDR2 SMNVEV (reference sequence). The CDR3 runs 13 residues. The V segment lost 2 bases and the J segment 10 bases; nucleotides outside the gene matches: 6.

In this sample, this clone turned up once. This rearrangement joins TRBV11-3 to TRBJ1-5; no reliable D call. This CDR3 spans 20 amino acids. The germline CDR1 and CDR2 sequences are SGHNT and YENEEA. V was shortened by 1 base and J by 1 base, with 23 bases between the two germline ends. The CDR3: CASSLAIPRPLKESNQPQHF. The CDR3 DNA is TGTGCCAGCAGCTTAGCGATTCCGAGGCCCTTGAAAGAGAGCAATCAGCCCCAGCATTTT.

V and J are TRBV20-1 and TRBJ2-5; a possible D gene is TRBD2 (6 bases). V was shortened by 3 bases and J by 3 bases, with 14 bases between the two germline ends. There are 14 residues in the CDR3. Germline values: CDR1 DFQATT, CDR2 SNEGSKA (reference sequence). The CDR3 here is CSASFREVEETQYF. The CDR3, as DNA: TGCAGTGCTAGTTTCAGGGAGGTAGAAGAGACCCAGTACTTC.

This clone was observed once. DNA of the CDR3: TGCAGTGCTAGAGATACCCGGGAGCAGTACTTC. It codes for CSARDTREQYF. The chain links TRBV20-1 to TRBJ2-7; D is undetermined. Trimming stripped 0 bases from V and 7 bases from J, with 7 bases between. Germline assignment: CDR1 DFQATT and CDR2 SNEGSKA (reference sequence). The CDR3 contains 11 residues.

A few counts support this clone. This rearrangement joins TRBV5-6 to TRBJ2-3; 14 nucleotides match TRBD2. With V trimmed by 3 bases and J by 2 bases, 2 bases remained unmatched. Germline values: CDR1 SGHDT, CDR2 YYEEEE. The CDR3 covers 16 residues. The CDR3 spells CASSSGLAGVTDTQYF. The CDR3 DNA reads as TGTGCCAGCAGCTCGGGACTAGCGGGGGTCACAGATACGCAGTATTTT.